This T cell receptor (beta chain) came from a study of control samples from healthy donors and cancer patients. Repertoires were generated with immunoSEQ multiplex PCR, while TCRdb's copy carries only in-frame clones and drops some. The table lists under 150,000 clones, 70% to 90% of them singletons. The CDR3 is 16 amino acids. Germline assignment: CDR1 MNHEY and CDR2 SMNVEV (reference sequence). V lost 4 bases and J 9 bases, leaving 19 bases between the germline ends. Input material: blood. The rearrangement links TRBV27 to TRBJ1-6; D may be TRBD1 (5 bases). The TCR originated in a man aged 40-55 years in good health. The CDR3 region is CASSSIGVGAFSPLHF. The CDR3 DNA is TGTGCCAGCAGTTCTATAGGGGTTGGGGCTTTTTCACCCCTCCACTTT.